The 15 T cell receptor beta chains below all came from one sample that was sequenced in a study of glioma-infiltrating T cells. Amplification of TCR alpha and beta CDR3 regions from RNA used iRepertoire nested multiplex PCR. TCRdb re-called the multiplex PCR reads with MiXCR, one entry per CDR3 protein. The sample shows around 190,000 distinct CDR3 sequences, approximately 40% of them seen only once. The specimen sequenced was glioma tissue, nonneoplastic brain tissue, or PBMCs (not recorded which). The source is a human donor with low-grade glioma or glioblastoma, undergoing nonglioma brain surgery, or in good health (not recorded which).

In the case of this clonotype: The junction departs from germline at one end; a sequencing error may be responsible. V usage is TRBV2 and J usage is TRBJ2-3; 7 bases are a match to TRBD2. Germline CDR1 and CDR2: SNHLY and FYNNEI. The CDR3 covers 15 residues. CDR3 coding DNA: TGTGCCAGCAGTGGACAAAGCGGGATCACAGATACGCGGTATTTT. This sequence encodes CASSGQSGITDTRYF.

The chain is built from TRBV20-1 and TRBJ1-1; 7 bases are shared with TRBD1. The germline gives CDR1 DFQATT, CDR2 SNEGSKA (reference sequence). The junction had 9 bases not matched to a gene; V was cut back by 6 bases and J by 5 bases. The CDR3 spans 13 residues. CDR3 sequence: CSADRDSGTEAFF. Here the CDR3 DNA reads TGCAGTGCGGATAGGGACAGTGGAACTGAAGCTTTCTTT.

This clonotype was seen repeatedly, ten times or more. The CDR3 here is CASSQALYNEQFF. The CDR3 DNA follows: TGTGCCAGCAGCCAAGCCCTTTACAATGAGCAGTTCTTC. The genes are TRBV6-1 and TRBJ2-1; no definite D call. Between the trimmed V and J ends, which lost 6 bases and 4 bases, there was a span of 10 bases. This CDR3 is 13 amino acids long. Germline V CDR1 and CDR2: MNHNS, SASEGT.

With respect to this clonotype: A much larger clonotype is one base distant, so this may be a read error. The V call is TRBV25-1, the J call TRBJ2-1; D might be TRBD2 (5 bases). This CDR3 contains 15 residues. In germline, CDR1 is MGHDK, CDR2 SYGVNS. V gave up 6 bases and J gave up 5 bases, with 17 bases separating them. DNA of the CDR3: TGTGCCAGCAGCCTCAACCGGGAATGGGACAATGAGCAGTTCTTC. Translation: CASSLNREWDNEQFF.

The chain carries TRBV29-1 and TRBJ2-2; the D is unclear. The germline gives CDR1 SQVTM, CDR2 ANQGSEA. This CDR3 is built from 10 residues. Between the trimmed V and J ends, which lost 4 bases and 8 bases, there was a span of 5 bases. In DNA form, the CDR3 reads TGCAGCGTTGGGGATGGGGAGCTGTTTTTT. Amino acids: CSVGDGELFF.

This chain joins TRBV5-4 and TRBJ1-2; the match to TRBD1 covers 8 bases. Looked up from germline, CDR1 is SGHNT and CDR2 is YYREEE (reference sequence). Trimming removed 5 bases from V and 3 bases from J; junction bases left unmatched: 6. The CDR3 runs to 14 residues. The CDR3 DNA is TGTGCCAGCAGTCCACCGGGACAGGACTATGGCTACACCTTC. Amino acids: CASSPPGQDYGYTF.

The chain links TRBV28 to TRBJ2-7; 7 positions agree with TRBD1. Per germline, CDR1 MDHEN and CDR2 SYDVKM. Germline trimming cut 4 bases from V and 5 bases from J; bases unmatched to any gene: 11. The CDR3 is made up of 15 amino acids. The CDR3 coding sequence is TGTGCCAGCAGTTCCGGGACAGTGATCACCCACGAGCAGTACTTC. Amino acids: CASSSGTVITHEQYF. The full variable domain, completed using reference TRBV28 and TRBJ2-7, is DVKVTQSSRYLVKRTGEKVFLECVQDMDHENMFWYRQDPGLGLRLIYFSYDVKMKEKGDIPEGYSVSREKKERFSLILESASTNQTSMYLCASSSGTVITHEQYFGPGTRLTVT.

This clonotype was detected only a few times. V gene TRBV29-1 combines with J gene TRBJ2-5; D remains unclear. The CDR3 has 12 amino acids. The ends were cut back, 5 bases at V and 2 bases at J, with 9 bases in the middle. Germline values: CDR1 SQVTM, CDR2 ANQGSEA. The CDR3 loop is CSVLEVQETQYF. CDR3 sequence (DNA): TGCAGCGTTCTGGAAGTACAAGAGACCCAGTACTTC.

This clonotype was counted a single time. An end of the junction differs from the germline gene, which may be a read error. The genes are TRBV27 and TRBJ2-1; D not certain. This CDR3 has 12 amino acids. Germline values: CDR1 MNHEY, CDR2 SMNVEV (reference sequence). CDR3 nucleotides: TGTGCCAGCAGTTTGGTCCGAGGTGAGGAGTTCTTC. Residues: CASSLVRGEEFF.

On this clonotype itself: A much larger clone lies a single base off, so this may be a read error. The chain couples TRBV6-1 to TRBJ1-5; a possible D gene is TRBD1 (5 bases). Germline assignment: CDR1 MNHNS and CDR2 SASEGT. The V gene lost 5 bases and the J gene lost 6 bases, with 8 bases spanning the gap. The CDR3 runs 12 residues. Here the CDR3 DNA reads TGTGCCAGCAGTAATGACAGTCAGCCCCAGCATTTT. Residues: CASSNDSQPQHF.

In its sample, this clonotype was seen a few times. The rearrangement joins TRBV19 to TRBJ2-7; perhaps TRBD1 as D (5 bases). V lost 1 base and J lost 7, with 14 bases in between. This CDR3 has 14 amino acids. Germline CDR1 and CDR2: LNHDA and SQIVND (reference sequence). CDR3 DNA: TGTGCCAGTAGTATAGGGGGCCTGGTTGAAGAGCAGTACTTC. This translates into CASSIGGLVEEQYF.

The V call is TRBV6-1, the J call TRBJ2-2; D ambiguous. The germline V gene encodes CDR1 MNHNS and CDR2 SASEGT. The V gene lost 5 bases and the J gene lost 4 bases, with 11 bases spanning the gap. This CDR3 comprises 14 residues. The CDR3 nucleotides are TGTGCCAGCAGTTCCCGATCGGTCACCGGGGAGCTGTTTTTT. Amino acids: CASSSRSVTGELFF.

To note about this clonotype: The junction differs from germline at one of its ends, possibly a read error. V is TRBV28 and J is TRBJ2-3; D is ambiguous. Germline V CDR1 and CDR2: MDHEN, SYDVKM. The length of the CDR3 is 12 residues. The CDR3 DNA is TGTGCCAGCAGTTTACTCGAGGATACGCAGTACTTT. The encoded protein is CASSLLEDTQYF.

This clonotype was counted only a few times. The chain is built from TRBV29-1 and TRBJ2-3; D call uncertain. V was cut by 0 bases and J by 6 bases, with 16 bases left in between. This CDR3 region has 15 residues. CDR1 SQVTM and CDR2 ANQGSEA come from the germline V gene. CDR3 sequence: CSVEENSLGSDTQYF. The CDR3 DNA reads TGCAGCGTTGAAGAAAACAGCCTGGGGTCGGATACGCAGTATTTT.

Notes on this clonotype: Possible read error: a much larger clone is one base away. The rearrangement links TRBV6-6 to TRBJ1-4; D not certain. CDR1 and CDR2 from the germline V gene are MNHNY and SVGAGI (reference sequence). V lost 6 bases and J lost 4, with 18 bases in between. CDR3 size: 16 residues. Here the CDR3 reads CASRFAWGESNEKLFF. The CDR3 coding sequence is TGTGCCAGCAGATTCGCCTGGGGAGAAAGTAATGAAAAACTGTTTTTT.